This T cell receptor beta chain emerged from a study of blood T cells in healthy people across ages. V was clipped by 5 bases and J by 2 bases, with 13 bases between them. This CDR3 has 14 residues. CDR1 SGHRS and CDR2 YFSETQ come from the germline V gene. For the second PCR, which ran for roughly 6 to 11 cycles, a sample-barcoded 5' primer and a J-beta primer mix were used. TCRdb passed the 5' RACE reads through MiXCR, listing each CDR3 protein once. Here the sample spans about 800,000 distinct CDR3 sequences, 58% being singletons. The table lists this clonotype with a few counts. The sequencing input was blood. The receptor was isolated from a man aged 25-45 years in good health. The gene calls are TRBV5-1 and TRBJ2-5; D remains unclear. The CDR3 here is CASRENRGQETQYF. The DNA of the CDR3 is TGCGCCAGCAGAGAAAACCGAGGACAAGAGACCCAGTACTTC. Combining the CDR3 with reference TRBV5-1 and TRBJ2-5 gives the whole variable domain KAGVTQTPRYLIKTRGQQVTLSCSPISGHRSVSWYQQTPGQGLQFLFEYFSETQRNKGNFPGRFSGRQFSNSRSEMNVSTLELGDSALYLCASRENRGQETQYFGPGTRLLVL.